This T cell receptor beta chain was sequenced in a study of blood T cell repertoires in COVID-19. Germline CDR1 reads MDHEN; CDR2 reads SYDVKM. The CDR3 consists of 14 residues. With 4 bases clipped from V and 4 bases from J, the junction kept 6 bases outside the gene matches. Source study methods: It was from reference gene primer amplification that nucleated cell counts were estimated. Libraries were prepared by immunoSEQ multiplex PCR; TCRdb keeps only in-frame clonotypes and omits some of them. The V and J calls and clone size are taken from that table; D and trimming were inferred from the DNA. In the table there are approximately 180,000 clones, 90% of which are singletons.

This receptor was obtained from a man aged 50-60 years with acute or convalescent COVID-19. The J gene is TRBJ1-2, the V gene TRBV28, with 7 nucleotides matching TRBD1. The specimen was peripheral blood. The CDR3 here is CASSWRGRGYGYTF. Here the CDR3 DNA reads TGTGCCAGCAGTTGGAGGGGGCGCGGCTATGGCTACACCTTC.